These 8 T cell receptor beta chains were sequenced from one sample in a study of T cell responses to AZD1222 COVID-19 vaccine. This table comes from immunoSEQ multiplex PCR, and its TCRdb copy is limited to in-frame clones, with some not included. This table holds approximately 80,000 clones, approximately 83% found once. This specimen was peripheral blood, taken 28 days after the second AZD1222 dose. Receptors originate from an adult who received the AZD1222 COVID-19 vaccine.

The chain couples TRBV4-3 to TRBJ2-5; D not certain. V lost 0 bases to trimming and J lost 5 bases, with 13 bases between them. CDR1 LGHNA and CDR2 YSLEER come from the germline V gene. The CDR3 spans 15 residues. This CDR3 is CASSQEQTGKETQYF. The CDR3 nucleotides are TGCGCCAGCAGCCAAGAACAGACTGGGAAGGAGACCCAGTACTTC.

The chain carries TRBV7-2 and TRBJ1-1; 7 nucleotides agree with TRBD1. Unmatched junction bases numbered 10, after V lost 5 bases and J lost 4 bases. CDR1 is SGHTA, CDR2 FQGNSA, per germline. The CDR3 consists of 15 residues. CDR3 region: CASSPAGDRATEAFF. The CDR3 DNA is TGTGCCAGCAGCCCAGCGGGTGACAGGGCCACTGAAGCTTTCTTT.

As regards this clone: The sample contains more than one DNA sequence encoding this CDR3. The chain combines TRBV12-3 or TRBV12-4 with TRBJ2-7; D unresolved. The V and J ends lost 1 base and 3 bases respectively, with 1 base between them. The CDR3 sequence is 11 residues long. The chain's CDR3 is CASSLGYEQYF. For the CDR3, the DNA is TGTGCCAGCAGTTTAGGCTACGAGCAGTACTTC.

The chain recombines TRBV5-1 with TRBJ1-1; 8 bases match TRBD1. Germline assignment: CDR1 SGHRS and CDR2 YFSETQ. With V trimmed by 0 bases and J by 0 bases, 4 bases remained unmatched. This CDR3 is 16 amino acids long. The CDR3 nucleotides are TGCGCCAGCAGCTTGGCAGGGGGCGGGATGAACACTGAAGCTTTCTTT. Its translation is CASSLAGGGMNTEAFF.

V and J are TRBV5-8 and TRBJ2-7, with a tentative D call TRBD2 (5 bases). This CDR3 is built from 15 residues. V was shortened by 0 bases and J by 0 bases, with 10 bases between the two germline ends. Germline CDR1 reads SGHTS; CDR2 reads YDEGEE. This chain's CDR3 is CASSLEAGSSYEQYF. The CDR3 nucleotides are TGTGCCAGCAGCTTGGAGGCGGGTAGCTCCTACGAGCAGTACTTC. The full variable domain, with the rest looked up from reference TRBV5-8 and TRBJ2-7, is EAGVTQSPTHLIKTRGQQATLRCSPISGHTSVYWYQQALGLGLQFLLWYDEGEERNRGNFPPRFSGRQFPNYSSELNVNALELEDSALYLCASSLEAGSSYEQYFGPGTRLTVT.

The chain is built from TRBV6-2 or TRBV6-3 and TRBJ1-1; possible D gene TRBD1, 5 bases. The CDR3 sequence is 15 residues long. V lost 6 bases and J 1 base, leaving 15 bases between the germline ends. CDR1 and CDR2 from the germline V gene are MNHEY and SVGEGT. CDR3 sequence (DNA): TGTGCCAGCAGCCGAACCCCTGACAGGAACACTGAAGCTTTCTTT. Its translation: CASSRTPDRNTEAFF.

The chain has TRBV18 and TRBJ1-4; 7 nucleotides align to TRBD1. Germline V CDR1 and CDR2: KGHSH, LQKENI. The junction had 4 bases not matched to a gene; V was cut back by 2 bases and J by 7 bases. This CDR3 region has 14 residues. CDR3 region: CASSPDRATEKLFF. The DNA for the CDR3 is TGTGCCAGCTCACCAGACAGGGCGACTGAAAAACTGTTTTTT.

This clone has ten or more counts. The J gene is TRBJ1-1, the V gene TRBV19, with 8 nucleotides matching TRBD1. Unmatched junction bases numbered 7, after V lost 10 bases and J lost 3 bases. The CDR3 totals 13 residues. Per germline, CDR1 LNHDA and CDR2 SQIVND (reference sequence). CDR3 sequence reads: CAKKDRGYTEAFF. The CDR3 DNA is TGTGCCAAAAAAGACAGGGGATACACTGAAGCTTTCTTT.